The sequence of this T cell receptor beta chain was determined in a study of blood T cells in healthy people across ages. A second roughly 6 to 11 cycle PCR used barcoded and J-beta primers. TCRdb re-called the 5' RACE reads through MiXCR, storing one row per CDR3 protein. There are 1.5 million to 2 million distinct CDR3 sequences in the sample; approximately 30% occur only once, and less than 9.5% lies in the top ten. Per germline, CDR1 SGHAT and CDR2 FQNNGV. V dropped 1 base and J dropped 2 bases, with 9 bases sitting between them. The CDR3 is made up of 15 amino acids. This clonotype was seen repeatedly, ten times or more. Its target is not known. The sample providers were healthy Caucasian people from Russia, aged roughly 6 to 90. Each sample yielded at least 5.5 micrograms of PBMC total RNA. General observations from the study: In older individuals, TCR beta diversity per million T cells was lower, falling roughly linearly with age. Unsorted PBMCs prevented conclusive naive versus antigen-experienced comparison.

This chain uses TRBV11-2 with TRBJ2-1; D is tentatively TRBD1 or TRBD2 (5 bases each). The sequence derives from a woman in her twenties or thirties in good health. What was sequenced was blood. For the CDR3, the DNA is TGTGCCAGCAGCTTAGTGTGGGGGACCTACAATGAGCAGTTCTTC. It specifies CASSLVWGTYNEQFF.